This T cell receptor beta chain was observed in a study of beta chain features in type 1 diabetes. Study in general: Sorted cells numbering approximately 110,000,000 were examined across all samples. Whole-study results and caveats: Healthy donors had naive, central memory and Treg TCRB repertoires that appeared less similar than those seen among patients. Shorter TCRB CDR3s, moderately but significantly so, marked every one of the four CD4+ subsets in Type 1 diabetes patients.

The CDR3 sequence is 11 residues long. From germline, CDR1 is DFQATT and CDR2 SNEGSKA (reference sequence). Between the trimmed V and J ends, which lost 5 bases and 4 bases, there was a span of 6 bases. The investigators reverse transcribed all of the isolated RNA, so they sequenced expressed TCRB transcripts. Only in-frame clones appear in the TCRdb table, and some are missing; sequencing was by immunoSEQ multiplex PCR. The sample lists some 370,000 clones, 9.5% to 10% occurring once. To note about this clone: Antigen unknown.

Sequencing was done on a sample of central memory CD4+ T cells from blood. The J gene is TRBJ1-3, the V gene TRBV20-1; D gene uncertain. This clonotype was sampled from a man aged 25 to 40 with type 1 diabetes. The CDR3 protein is CSASVGNTIYF. CDR3 bases: TGCAGTGCTTCAGTCGGAAACACCATATATTTT.